This TCR beta chain was recorded in a study of shared clonotypes between healthy human individuals. Sequencing was performed with immunoSEQ multiplex PCR; in TCRdb, only in-frame clones are kept and a portion is missing. Among more than 1.2 million clones listed, roughly 98.5% were seen once. Source material: naive CD4+ T cells sorted from blood. The subset here: CD45RA+ positively selected. The origin of this receptor is a man aged 30 to 45 in good health.

CDR3 nucleotide sequence: TGTGCCACCAGCAGGGATATAAGCGGAGTCAGTTACGAGCAGTACTTC. Its protein is CATSRDISGVSYEQYF. The chain couples TRBV15 to TRBJ2-7; tentatively, D is TRBD2 (5 bases). V gave up 3 bases and J gave up 4 bases, with 19 bases separating them. Germline CDR1 and CDR2: LNHNV and YYDKDF (reference sequence). CDR3 length equals 16 residues.